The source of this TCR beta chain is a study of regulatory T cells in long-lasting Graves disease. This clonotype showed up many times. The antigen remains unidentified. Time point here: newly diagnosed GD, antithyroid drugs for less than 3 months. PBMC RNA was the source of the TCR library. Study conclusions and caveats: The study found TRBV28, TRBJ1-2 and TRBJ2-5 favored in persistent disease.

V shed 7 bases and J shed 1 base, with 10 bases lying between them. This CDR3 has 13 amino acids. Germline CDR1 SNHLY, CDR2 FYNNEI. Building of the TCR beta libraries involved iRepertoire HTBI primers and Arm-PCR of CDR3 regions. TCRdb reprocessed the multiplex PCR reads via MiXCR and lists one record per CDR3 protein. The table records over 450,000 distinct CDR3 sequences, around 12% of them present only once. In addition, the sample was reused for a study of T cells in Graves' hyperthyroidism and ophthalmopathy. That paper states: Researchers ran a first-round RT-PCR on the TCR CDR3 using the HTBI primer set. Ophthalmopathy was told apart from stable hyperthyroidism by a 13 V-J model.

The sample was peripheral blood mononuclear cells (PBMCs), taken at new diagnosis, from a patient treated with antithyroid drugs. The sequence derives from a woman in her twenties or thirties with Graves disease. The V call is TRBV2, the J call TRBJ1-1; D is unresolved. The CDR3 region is CASNWRSNTEAFF. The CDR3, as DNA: TGTGCCAGCAATTGGCGGTCGAACACTGAAGCTTTCTTT.